This T cell receptor (beta chain) originates from a study of blood T cell repertoires in COVID-19. At the level of the study: T cells, B-cell-depleted T cells, or PBMCs supplied cDNA or gDNA.

This table comes from immunoSEQ multiplex PCR, and its TCRdb copy is limited to in-frame clones, with some not included. The sample yields hundreds of thousands of clones, over 75% seen once. Germline V gene data show CDR1 as LGHNA and CDR2 as YNFKEQ. J gave up 6 bases and V 5 bases, and 1 base lay outside the gene matches. The CDR3 covers 13 residues. This clone was seen more than once but under ten times. Cohorts were assigned according to the clinical history that participants reported. V gene TRBV4-2 combines with J gene TRBJ2-1; 10 nucleotides align to TRBD1. The sample comprised PBMCs or T cells enriched from blood (not recorded which). The TCR comes from a woman under 30 who had been exposed to COVID-19. CDR3 coding DNA: TGTGCCAGCAGCAGGACAGGGGGCAATGAGCAGTTCTTC. This encodes CASSRTGGNEQFF.